The 24 T cell receptor beta chains given below trace back to one sample, sequenced in a study of T cell responses to AZD1222 COVID-19 vaccine. Assay used: immunoSEQ multiplex PCR; TCRdb lists only in-frame clones, some missing. The profile shows approximately 90,000 clones, approximately 87% of them singletons. The sequenced sample was peripheral blood, obtained on day 0 of AZD1222 vaccination. Source of these receptors: an adult in good health.

V is TRBV12-5 and J is TRBJ1-1; D remains unclear. V shed 1 base and J shed 0 bases, with 9 bases lying between them. From germline, CDR1 is LGHNT and CDR2 FRNRAP. The CDR3 extends over 15 amino acids. This CDR3 reads CASGLGLDLNTEAFF. The DNA of the CDR3 is TGTGCTAGTGGTTTGGGTTTGGACCTGAACACTGAAGCTTTCTTT.

The rearrangement uses TRBV5-1 and TRBJ1-5, with D uncertain. The CDR3 runs 15 residues. The V gene's germline CDR1 is SGHRS and CDR2 YFSETQ. The V gene lost 0 bases and the J gene lost 5 bases, with 12 bases spanning the gap. DNA for the CDR3: TGCGCCAGCAGCTTGGATTTCGGTCCCCATCAGCCCCAGCATTTT. It is translated as CASSLDFGPHQPQHF.

The gene calls are TRBV6-5 and TRBJ1-4; TRBD1 matches 7 bases. Germline V gene lookup returns CDR1 MNHEY and CDR2 SVGAGI. CDR3 length: 15 amino acids. Trimming at V came to 10 bases and at J to 0 bases, leaving 8 bases not matched to a gene. The CDR3: CATDYTGATNEKLFF. The CDR3 DNA reads as TGTGCCACCGATTACACAGGGGCAACTAATGAAAAACTGTTTTTT.

This clone occurred once. The chain joins TRBV10-3 to TRBJ1-5; 12 nucleotides align to TRBD1. V was clipped by 2 bases and J by 0 bases; unmatched bases: 5. This CDR3 has 18 amino acids. Germline V gene data show CDR1 as ENHRY and CDR2 as SYGVKD. The CDR3 here is CAISEVGTGGNSNQPQHF. In DNA form, the CDR3 reads TGTGCCATCAGTGAGGTAGGGACAGGGGGCAATAGCAATCAGCCCCAGCATTTT.

This chain connects TRBV14 to TRBJ2-7, with no clear D. The V and J ends lost 2 bases and 1 base respectively, with 9 bases between them. CDR3 length: 14 amino acids. Germline CDR1 reads SGHDN; CDR2 reads FVKESK. As DNA, the CDR3 is TGTGCCAGCAGCCAACTGTCTATTTCCTACGAGCAGTACTTC. It codes for CASSQLSISYEQYF.

The chain is built from TRBV3-1 (or the pseudogene TRBV3-2) and TRBJ1-1, with D unclear. This CDR3 contains 15 residues. The V and J ends lost 1 base and 5 bases respectively, with 14 bases between them. Looked up from germline, CDR1 is LGHDT and CDR2 is YNNKEL (reference sequence). The CDR3: CASSQGKVGRTEAFF. The CDR3 DNA sequence: TGTGCCAGCAGCCAAGGCAAAGTAGGGAGAACTGAAGCTTTCTTT.

The chain joins TRBV6-5 to TRBJ1-3; no clear D gene. Trimming cost V 5 bases and J 4 bases, with 12 bases left between them. Germline V gene lookup returns CDR1 MNHEY and CDR2 SVGAGI. The CDR3 runs 14 residues. CDR3 nucleotide sequence: TGTGCCAGCAGTCCCCCGAGCACCGGAAACACCATATATTTT. This codes for CASSPPSTGNTIYF.

V is TRBV28 and J is TRBJ1-6, with a possible D match to TRBD1 (5 bases). The germline gives CDR1 MDHEN, CDR2 SYDVKM. V gave up 6 bases and J gave up 6 bases, with 15 bases separating them. CDR3 size: 15 residues. CDR3 in amino acids: CASSPTGQINSPLHF. CDR3 DNA sequence: TGTGCCAGCAGCCCAACCGGACAAATTAATTCACCCCTCCACTTT.

The chain employs TRBV19 and TRBJ1-6; D gene unclear. The CDR3 runs 14 residues. V lost 1 base to trimming and J lost 5 bases, with 6 bases between them. Germline V gene data show CDR1 as LNHDA and CDR2 as SQIVND (reference sequence). DNA for the CDR3: TGTGCCAGTAGTATAGGCCTCGATAATTCACCCCTCCACTTT. Translated: CASSIGLDNSPLHF.

The chain is built from TRBV6-5 and TRBJ1-1; a possible D gene is TRBD1 (5 bases). This CDR3 has 14 amino acids. V was shortened by 4 bases and J by 2 bases, with 11 bases between the two germline ends. Germline V CDR1 and CDR2: MNHEY, SVGAGI. The CDR3 is CASSLMQGNTEAFF. Written as DNA, the CDR3 is TGTGCCAGCAGTTTGATGCAGGGTAACACTGAAGCTTTCTTT.

The chain employs TRBV6-6 and TRBJ1-1; TRBD1 might be the D (5 bases). Germline V lookup: CDR1 MNHNY, CDR2 SVGAGI (reference sequence). The CDR3 has 14 amino acids. The V gene lost 7 bases and the J gene lost 6 bases, with 18 bases spanning the gap. In DNA, the CDR3 is TGTGCCAGCACCGTAAGCCGGACATTCCCTGAAGCTTTCTTT. This sequence encodes CASTVSRTFPEAFF.

The chain couples TRBV10-3 to TRBJ2-2; D gene unclear. Trimming cost V 0 bases and J 0 bases, with 5 bases left between them. Per germline, CDR1 ENHRY and CDR2 SYGVKD. The CDR3 totals 15 residues. The CDR3 sequence is CAISESGTNTGELFF. For the CDR3, the DNA is TGTGCCATCAGTGAGTCGGGCACGAACACCGGGGAGCTGTTTTTT.

This chain uses TRBV19 with TRBJ2-7; 8 bases agree with TRBD1. CDR3 length: 15 residues. The junction had 11 bases not matched to a gene; V was cut back by 10 bases and J by 0 bases. The germline CDR1 and CDR2 sequences are LNHDA and SQIVND (reference sequence). CDR3 coding DNA: TGTGCCACCCGTCCTAGGACAGGGCTCTCCTACGAGCAGTACTTC. Translated: CATRPRTGLSYEQYF.

This chain links TRBV5-4 with TRBJ2-5; 10 bases line up with TRBD2. From germline, CDR1 is SGHNT and CDR2 YYREEE (reference sequence). The CDR3 consists of 15 residues. V lost 2 bases and J lost 0; bases outside the gene matches: 1. The DNA for the CDR3 is TGTGCCAGCAGCTTAACTAGCGGGGACCAAGAGACCCAGTACTTC. This codes for CASSLTSGDQETQYF.

J is TRBJ2-7 and V is TRBV4-2; the match to TRBD2 covers 16 bases. Germline V gene data show CDR1 as LGHNA and CDR2 as YNFKEQ. The CDR3 runs to 16 residues. J gave up 6 bases and V 0 bases, and 2 bases lay outside the gene matches. Written as DNA, the CDR3 is TGTGCCAGCAGCCAAGAGGGACTAGCGGGAGGGGGCGAGCAGTACTTC. Its translation is CASSQEGLAGGGEQYF.

This clone was counted only a few times. The V call is TRBV6-1, the J call TRBJ2-6, with D unresolved. V lost 0 bases to trimming and J lost 0 bases, with 3 bases between them. The V gene's germline CDR1 is MNHNS and CDR2 SASEGT. The CDR3 contains 15 residues. The CDR3 DNA reads TGTGCCAGCAGTGAAGCGCACTCTGGGGCCAACGTCCTGACTTTC. This sequence encodes CASSEAHSGANVLTF.

The J gene is TRBJ1-6, the V gene TRBV9, with 7 bases matching TRBD1. This CDR3 has 13 amino acids. Germline V lookup: CDR1 SGDLS, CDR2 YYNGEE. J lost 10 bases, V lost 3 bases, and 4 bases had no gene match. CDR3 in amino acids: CASSEGAGSPLHF. CDR3 bases: TGTGCCAGCAGCGAGGGGGCGGGATCACCCCTCCACTTT.

The chain has TRBV15 and TRBJ2-7; D ambiguous. This CDR3 has 16 amino acids. Germline V gives CDR1 LNHNV, CDR2 YYDKDF (reference sequence). Trimming took off 0 bases at V and 0 bases at J, with 12 bases between the two ends. CDR3 region: CATSREMGFGSYEQYF. In DNA, the CDR3 is TGTGCCACCAGCAGAGAGATGGGGTTTGGCTCCTACGAGCAGTACTTC.

This clone has only one observation. This chain links TRBV7-3 with TRBJ1-6; 10 bases agree with TRBD1. Germline trimming cut 8 bases from V and 9 bases from J; bases unmatched to any gene: 4. Germline values: CDR1 SGHTA, CDR2 FQGTGA. The CDR3 consists of 13 residues. In nucleotides, the CDR3 is TGTGCCAGCCGACAGGGGGCGAGTTCACCCCTCCACTTT. As protein: CASRQGASSPLHF.

This clone was recorded only once. The rearrangement joins TRBV19 to TRBJ2-4; no clear D gene. Germline V gene sequence: CDR1 LNHDA, CDR2 SQIVND (reference sequence). The CDR3 sequence is 12 residues long. Trimming pared 3 bases from V and 6 bases from J, leaving 6 bases between. The CDR3, as DNA: TGTGCCAGTAGTATGTATTCAAACATTCAGTACTTC. Its protein product is CASSMYSNIQYF.

The chain employs TRBV28 and TRBJ1-4, with TRBD1 identical over 9 bases. From germline, CDR1 is MDHEN and CDR2 SYDVKM. Germline trimming cut 7 bases from V and 6 bases from J; bases unmatched to any gene: 6. The CDR3 contains 14 residues. CDR3 in amino acids: CASTPGQGYEKLFF. Here the CDR3 DNA reads TGTGCCAGCACCCCGGGACAGGGTTATGAAAAACTGTTTTTT.

The chain has TRBV29-1 and TRBJ1-2; 7 positions match TRBD1. The CDR3 extends over 12 amino acids. Germline CDR1 is SQVTM and CDR2 is ANQGSEA. J was trimmed by 10 bases and V by 6 bases; bases with no gene match: 11. In DNA form, the CDR3 reads TGCAGCGTCCGGCGACAGGGCCGGGACTACACCTTC. The encoded protein is CSVRRQGRDYTF.

The rearrangement uses TRBV5-6 and TRBJ2-1, with D unclear. CDR3 length equals 19 residues. CDR1 SGHDT and CDR2 YYEEEE come from the germline V gene. V lost 0 bases and J 0 bases, leaving 19 bases between the germline ends. The CDR3 DNA reads TGTGCCAGCAGCTTGGATACAGCCGACACTTATCTCTCCTACAATGAGCAGTTCTTC. Translated: CASSLDTADTYLSYNEQFF.

The chain combines TRBV28 with TRBJ2-4; possible D gene TRBD1, 6 bases. CDR3 length: 16 amino acids. V lost 6 bases, J lost 0 bases, and 15 bases lay in between. CDR1 MDHEN and CDR2 SYDVKM come from the germline V gene. DNA for the CDR3: TGTGCCAGCAGCTCCTGGACAGCTCTAGCCAAAAACATTCAGTACTTC. Encoded protein: CASSSWTALAKNIQYF. The whole variable domain, filled in from reference TRBV28 and TRBJ2-4, reads DVKVTQSSRYLVKRTGEKVFLECVQDMDHENMFWYRQDPGLGLRLIYFSYDVKMKEKGDIPEGYSVSREKKERFSLILESASTNQTSMYLCASSSWTALAKNIQYFGAGTRLSVL.